This is a list of T cell receptor beta chains from one sample in a study of blood T cell repertoires in COVID-19. Sequenced by immunoSEQ multiplex PCR; TCRdb stores in-frame clones only, minus some. The sample shows some 94,000 clones, roughly 72% of them seen only once. Sequenced input: peripheral blood. Receptors originate from a woman aged 60-70 years in a cohort sampled during active or convalescent COVID-19. Both conserved end residues are part of each CDR3. A D gene is named only where the DNA matches it firmly. Clone size appears in some rows only: once, few, many, or a class for an expanded clone.

size,J,V,D,length,DNA,CDR3
few,TRBJ1-5,TRBV19,.,19,TGTGCCAGCCAAAACCAGGGTCGGGGGGGCAGATATTCTAATCAGCCCCAGCATTTT,CASQNQGRGGRYSNQPQHF
once,TRBJ2-5,TRBV12-3/TRBV12-4,.,13,TGTGCCAGCAGACGGGCAAGGGGGGAGACCCAGTACTTC,CASRRARGETQYF
.,TRBJ1-2,TRBV5-1,.,13,TGCGCCAGCAGCTTGGAAGGAGGCTATGGCTACACCTTC,CASSLEGGYGYTF
.,TRBJ2-7,TRBV19,TRBD1,15,TGTGCCAGTAGTATTTCTGGGACAGGGCGCTACGAGCAGTACTTC,CASSISGTGRYEQYF
.,TRBJ2-7,TRBV30,TRBD1,13,TGTGCCTGGGACAGGGGGCTTTCCTACGAGCAGTACTTC,CAWDRGLSYEQYF
.,TRBJ2-1,TRBV19,TRBD2,17,TGTGCCAGTAGTATAGCTAGCGGGGCGAGCTCCTACAATGAGCAGTTCTTC,CASSIASGASSYNEQFF
.,TRBJ1-5,TRBV5-1,TRBD1,17,TGCGCCAGCAGCTGGGGGCCCAGGACAGGGGGGAATCAGCCCCAGCATTTT,CASSWGPRTGGNQPQHF
.,TRBJ2-7,TRBV5-1,TRBD1,14,TGCGCCAGCAGCTCAACGGGACAGGGTTACGAGCAGTACTTC,CASSSTGQGYEQYF
.,TRBJ2-3,TRBV11-2,TRBD2,15,TGTGCCAGCAGCTTAGCTAGCGGGGCCGCAGATACGCAGTATTTT,CASSLASGAADTQYF
.,TRBJ1-1,TRBV7-2,TRBD1,13,TGTGCCAGCAGCCCACAGGGGGGCCTTGGAGCTTTCTTT,CASSPQGGLGAFF
.,TRBJ1-6,TRBV20-1,.,13,TGCAGTGCTAGTCGGCAGGGGTATTCACCCCTCCACTTT,CSASRQGYSPLHF
many,TRBJ1-1,TRBV6-1,TRBD1,13,TGTGCCAGCAGTGATGTGGGACAGGCCGAAGCTTTCTTT,CASSDVGQAEAFF
.,TRBJ2-7,TRBV5-1,TRBD1,14,TGCGCCAGCAGCTTGCCCGAGACAGGGGACGAGCAGTACTTC,CASSLPETGDEQYF
.,TRBJ1-3,TRBV6-1,TRBD1,17,TGTGCCAGCAGTGCCCGGAATAGGGGGCTCTCTGGAAACACCATATATTTT,CASSARNRGLSGNTIYF
.,TRBJ2-5,TRBV19,TRBD1,15,TGTGCCAGTAGTATAGGACAGGGAAATACAGAGACCCAGTACTTC,CASSIGQGNTETQYF
few,TRBJ2-3,TRBV2,TRBD2,14,TGTGCCAGCAGAGAGCGGGGGGGCACAGATACGCAGTATTTT,CASRERGGTDTQYF
.,TRBJ2-5,TRBV13,TRBD2,19,TGTGCCAGCAGCTTAAGACTAGCGGCGTGGGGAAACAACCAAGAGACCCAGTACTTC,CASSLRLAAWGNNQETQYF
.,TRBJ2-7,TRBV11-2,.,14,TGTGCCAGCAGCTTAGACAGGATAGCCTACGAGCAGTACTTC,CASSLDRIAYEQYF
few,TRBJ2-3,TRBV6-2/TRBV6-3,.,15,TGTGCCAGCAGTTACTGGGGCCCTATGACAGATACGCAGTATTTT,CASSYWGPMTDTQYF
.,TRBJ2-7,TRBV4-3,.,15,TGCGCCAGCAGCCAATCTCAGGATTTTTCCTACGAGCAGTACTTC,CASSQSQDFSYEQYF
.,TRBJ2-7,TRBV9,TRBD1,14,TGTGCCAGCAGCGTAGAAGGAGACAGGGGCGAGCAGTACTTC,CASSVEGDRGEQYF
.,TRBJ2-1,TRBV6-2/TRBV6-3,TRBD2,18,TGTGCCAGCAGCAAGATCCGGACTAGCGGGCTGCTAGTTGATGAGCAGTTCTTC,CASSKIRTSGLLVDEQFF
.,TRBJ1-5,TRBV6-7,.,13,TGTGCCAGACCAAACAGCTACAATCAGCCCCAGCATTTT,CARPNSYNQPQHF
.,TRBJ2-5,TRBV7-2,TRBD2,19,TGTGCCAGCAGCTTAGCGCTGGTAGCGGGGGGCGTCGGGCAAGAGACCCAGTACTTC,CASSLALVAGGVGQETQYF
.,TRBJ1-2,TRBV11-2,TRBD1,15,TGTGCCAGCAGCTTAGATGGGACAGTTCTCTATGGCTACACCTTC,CASSLDGTVLYGYTF
.,TRBJ2-1,TRBV18,.,14,TGTGCCAGCTCACCACCTAGCAAAGGCAATGAGCAGTTCTTC,CASSPPSKGNEQFF
.,TRBJ1-1,TRBV4-1,.,15,TGCGCCAGCAGCCCCGGACGAGGGTCGAACACTGAAGCTTTCTTT,CASSPGRGSNTEAFF
.,TRBJ1-4,TRBV6-6,TRBD1,15,TGTGCCAGCAGTCACGGCGGACAGGTCAATGAAAAACTGTTTTTT,CASSHGGQVNEKLFF
.,TRBJ2-7,TRBV18,TRBD1,14,TGTGCCAGCTCACCCCGACAGGGGAGCTACGAGCAGTACTTC,CASSPRQGSYEQYF
.,TRBJ2-5,TRBV1,.,14,TGCACCAGCAGCCTTTGGACTTACGAAGAGACCCAGTACTTC,CTSSLWTYEETQYF
.,TRBJ2-3,TRBV27,TRBD2,18,TGTGCCAGCAGCCCACGGACTAGCGGGGCCAGACCCCCAGATACGCAGTATTTT,CASSPRTSGARPPDTQYF
few,TRBJ1-2,TRBV28,.,12,TGTGCCAGCAGTTTAGTTAATCTTGGCTACACCTTC,CASSLVNLGYTF
.,TRBJ1-5,TRBV7-2,TRBD1,16,TGTGCCAGCAGCTCCCCCGGGACAGGGTACAATCAGCCCCAGCATTTT,CASSSPGTGYNQPQHF
.,TRBJ2-5,TRBV4-3,.,14,TGCGCCAGGCGCAAGGGTCAGGGTCAAGAGACCCAGTACTTC,CARRKGQGQETQYF
.,TRBJ2-5,TRBV5-1,.,15,TGCGCCAGCAGCTTGGGGGCAGGGTACCAAGAGACCCAGTACTTC,CASSLGAGYQETQYF
.,TRBJ2-5,TRBV3-1/TRBV3-2,.,12,TGTGCCAGCAGCCAAGATCGGGGGACCCAGTACTTC,CASSQDRGTQYF
.,TRBJ1-2,TRBV20-1,.,16,TGCAGTGCTAGTTTTCCCGTAGGGGGTCGAGGACGTGGCTACACCTTC,CSASFPVGGRGRGYTF